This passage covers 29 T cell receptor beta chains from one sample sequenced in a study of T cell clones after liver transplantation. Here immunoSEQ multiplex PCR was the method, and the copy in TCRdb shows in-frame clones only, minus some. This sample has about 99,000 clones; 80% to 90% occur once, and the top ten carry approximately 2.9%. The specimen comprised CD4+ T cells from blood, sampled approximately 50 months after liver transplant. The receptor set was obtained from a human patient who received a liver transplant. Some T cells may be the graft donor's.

CDR3 protein: CASSPAEGYTF. The CDR3 DNA reads TGTGCCAGCTCACCCGCCGAAGGCTACACCTTC. The V and J genes are TRBV18 and TRBJ1-2; D call uncertain. V was clipped by 3 bases and J by 8 bases, with 7 bases between them. The CDR3 length is 11 residues. Germline assignment: CDR1 KGHSH and CDR2 LQKENI.

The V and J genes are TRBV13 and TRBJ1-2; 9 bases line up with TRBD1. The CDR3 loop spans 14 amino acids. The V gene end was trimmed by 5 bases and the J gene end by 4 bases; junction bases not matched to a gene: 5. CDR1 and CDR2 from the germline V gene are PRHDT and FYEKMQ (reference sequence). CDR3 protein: CASSVTTGGYGYTF. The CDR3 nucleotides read TGTGCCAGCAGCGTAACGACAGGGGGCTATGGCTACACCTTC.

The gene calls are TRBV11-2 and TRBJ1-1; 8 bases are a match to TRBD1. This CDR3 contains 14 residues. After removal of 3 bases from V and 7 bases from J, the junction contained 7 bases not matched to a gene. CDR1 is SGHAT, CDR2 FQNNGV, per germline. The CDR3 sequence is CASSFWTGQIEAFF. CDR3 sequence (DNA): TGTGCCAGCAGCTTTTGGACAGGGCAAATTGAAGCTTTCTTT.

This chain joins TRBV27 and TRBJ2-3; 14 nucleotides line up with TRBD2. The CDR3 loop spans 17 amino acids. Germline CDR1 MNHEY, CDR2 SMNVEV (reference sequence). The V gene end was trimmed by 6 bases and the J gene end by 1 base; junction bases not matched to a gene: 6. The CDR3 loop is CASSRKGLAGGTDTQYF. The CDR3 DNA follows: TGTGCCAGCAGCCGAAAGGGACTAGCGGGGGGCACAGATACGCAGTATTTT.

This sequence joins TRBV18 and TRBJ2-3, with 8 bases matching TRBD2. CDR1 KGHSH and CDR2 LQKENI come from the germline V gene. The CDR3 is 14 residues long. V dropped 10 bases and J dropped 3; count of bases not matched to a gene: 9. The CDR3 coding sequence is TGTGCCACCCCCGGGGGGGCGGCGACAGATACGCAGTATTTT. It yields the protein CATPGGAATDTQYF.

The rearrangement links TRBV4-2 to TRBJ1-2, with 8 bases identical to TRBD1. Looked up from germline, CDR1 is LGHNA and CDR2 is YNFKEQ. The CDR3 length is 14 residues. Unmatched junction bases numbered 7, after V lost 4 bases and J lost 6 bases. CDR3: CASSRQGAGDGYTF. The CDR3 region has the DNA TGTGCCAGCAGCCGCCAGGGGGCTGGGGATGGCTACACCTTC.

The CDR3 sequence is CASSSPGAGENTEAFF. CDR3 nucleotide sequence: TGTGCCAGCAGCTCCCCCGGGGCAGGGGAGAACACTGAAGCTTTCTTT. V gene TRBV7-8 combines with J gene TRBJ1-1, with a possible D match to TRBD1 (6 bases). Germline CDR1 and CDR2: SGHVS and FQNEAQ. Trimming pared 4 bases from V and 1 base from J, leaving 16 bases between. The length of the CDR3 is 16 residues.

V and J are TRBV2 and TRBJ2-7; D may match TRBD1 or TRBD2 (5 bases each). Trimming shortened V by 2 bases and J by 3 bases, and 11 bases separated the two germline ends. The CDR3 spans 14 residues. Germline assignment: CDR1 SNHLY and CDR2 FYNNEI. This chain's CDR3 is CASSESWGSYEQYF. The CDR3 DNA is TGTGCCAGCAGTGAAAGTTGGGGGAGCTACGAGCAGTACTTC.

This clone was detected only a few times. The CDR3 DNA reads TGTGCCAGTAGCTCCTACAATGAGCAGTTCTTC. Its translation: CASSSYNEQFF. V and J are TRBV19 and TRBJ2-1; D not certain. The CDR3 spans 11 residues. Germline CDR1 LNHDA, CDR2 SQIVND (reference sequence). The germline V and J ends were trimmed by 6 bases and 0 bases, with 0 bases remaining between them.

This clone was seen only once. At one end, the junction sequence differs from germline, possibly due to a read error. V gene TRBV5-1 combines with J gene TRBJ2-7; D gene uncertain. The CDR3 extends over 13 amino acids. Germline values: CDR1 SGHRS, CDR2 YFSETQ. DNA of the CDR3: TGCGCCAGCAGGTTGGGTATGTTCTACGAGCAGTACTTC. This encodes CASRLGMFYEQYF.

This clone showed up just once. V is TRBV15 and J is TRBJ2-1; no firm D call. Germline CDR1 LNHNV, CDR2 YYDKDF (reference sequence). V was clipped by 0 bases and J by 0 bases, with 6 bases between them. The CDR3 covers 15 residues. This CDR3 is CATSREAPSYNEQFF. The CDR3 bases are TGTGCCACCAGCAGAGAAGCCCCCTCCTACAATGAGCAGTTCTTC.

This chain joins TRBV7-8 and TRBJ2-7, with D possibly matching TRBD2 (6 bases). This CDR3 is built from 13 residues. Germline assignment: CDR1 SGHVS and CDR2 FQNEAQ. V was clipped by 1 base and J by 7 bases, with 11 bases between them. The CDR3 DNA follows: TGTGCCAGCAGCTTAGGGTACGGACTAGAGCAGTACTTC. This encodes CASSLGYGLEQYF.

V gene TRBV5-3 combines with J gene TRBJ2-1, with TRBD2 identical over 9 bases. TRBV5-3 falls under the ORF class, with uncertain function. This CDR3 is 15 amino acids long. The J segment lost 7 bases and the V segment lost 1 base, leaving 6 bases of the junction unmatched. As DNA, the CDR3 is TGTGCCAGAAGCTTGTGCGGGAGGGCCAGTAATGAGCAGTTCTTC. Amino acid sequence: CARSLCGRASNEQFF.

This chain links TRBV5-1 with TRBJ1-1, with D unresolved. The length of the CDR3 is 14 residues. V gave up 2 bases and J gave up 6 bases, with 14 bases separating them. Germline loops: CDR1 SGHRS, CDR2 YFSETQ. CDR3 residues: CASSLQPADPEAFF. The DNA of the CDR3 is TGCGCCAGCAGCTTACAACCCGCGGACCCTGAAGCTTTCTTT.

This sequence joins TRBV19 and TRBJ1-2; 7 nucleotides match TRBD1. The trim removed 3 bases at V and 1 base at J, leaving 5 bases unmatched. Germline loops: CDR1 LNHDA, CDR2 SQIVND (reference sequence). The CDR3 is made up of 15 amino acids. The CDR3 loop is CASSITTGRNYGYTF. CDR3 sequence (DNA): TGTGCCAGTAGTATTACGACAGGGCGTAACTATGGCTACACCTTC.

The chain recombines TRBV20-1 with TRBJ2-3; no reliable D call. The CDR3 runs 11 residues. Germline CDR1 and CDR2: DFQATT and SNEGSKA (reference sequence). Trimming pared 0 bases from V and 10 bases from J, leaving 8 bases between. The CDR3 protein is CSARDQWAQYF. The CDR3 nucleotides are TGCAGTGCTAGAGATCAGTGGGCGCAGTATTTT.

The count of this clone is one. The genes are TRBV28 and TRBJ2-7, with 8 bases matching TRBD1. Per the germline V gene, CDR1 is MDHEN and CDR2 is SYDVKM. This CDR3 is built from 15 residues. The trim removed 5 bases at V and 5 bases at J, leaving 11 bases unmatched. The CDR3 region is CASSPLIDRGNEQYF. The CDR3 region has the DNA TGTGCCAGCAGTCCGCTTATAGACAGGGGCAACGAGCAGTACTTC. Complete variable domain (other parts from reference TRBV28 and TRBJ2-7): DVKVTQSSRYLVKRTGEKVFLECVQDMDHENMFWYRQDPGLGLRLIYFSYDVKMKEKGDIPEGYSVSREKKERFSLILESASTNQTSMYLCASSPLIDRGNEQYFGPGTRLTVT.

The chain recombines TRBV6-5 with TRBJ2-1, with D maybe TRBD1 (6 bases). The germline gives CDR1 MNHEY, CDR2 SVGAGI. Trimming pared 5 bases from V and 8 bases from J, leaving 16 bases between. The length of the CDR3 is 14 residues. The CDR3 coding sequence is TGTGCCAGCAGTACAGGGTGGGACCGGGATGAGCAGTTCTTC. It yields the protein CASSTGWDRDEQFF.

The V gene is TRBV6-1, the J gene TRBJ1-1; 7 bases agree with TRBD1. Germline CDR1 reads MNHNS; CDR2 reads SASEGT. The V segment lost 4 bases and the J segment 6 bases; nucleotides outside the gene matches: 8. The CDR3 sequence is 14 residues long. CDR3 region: CASSVPGGKPEAFF. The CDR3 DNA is TGTGCCAGCAGTGTCCCAGGGGGTAAGCCTGAAGCTTTCTTT.

DNA for the CDR3: TGTGCCAGCAGTTTCACAGGAACCGACTACGAGCAGTACTTC. This encodes CASSFTGTDYEQYF. The chain employs TRBV28 and TRBJ2-7; D perhaps matches TRBD1 (5 bases). CDR1 and CDR2 from the germline V gene are MDHEN and SYDVKM. The CDR3 contains 14 residues. The V end was cut by 3 bases, the J end by 3 bases, with 12 bases between.

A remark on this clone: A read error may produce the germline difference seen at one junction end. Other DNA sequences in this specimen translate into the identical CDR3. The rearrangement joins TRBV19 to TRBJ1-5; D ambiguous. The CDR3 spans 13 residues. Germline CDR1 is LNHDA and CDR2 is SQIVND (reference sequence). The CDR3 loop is CASSIGRNQPQHF. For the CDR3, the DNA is TGTGCCAGTAGCATAGGGCGCAATCAGCCCCAGCATTTT. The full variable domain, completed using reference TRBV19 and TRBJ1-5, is DGGITQSPKYLFRKEGQNVTLSCEQNLNHDAMYWYRQDPGQGLRLIYYSQIVNDFQKGDIAEGYSVSREKKESFPLTVTSAQKNPTAFYLCASSIGRNQPQHFGDGTRLSIL.

This chain's CDR3 is CATSRDNSGRETQYF. As DNA, the CDR3 is TGTGCCACCAGCAGAGATAATAGCGGGAGAGAGACCCAGTACTTC. The chain links TRBV15 to TRBJ2-5; 9 bases fit TRBD2. Germline V gene lookup returns CDR1 LNHNV and CDR2 YYDKDF (reference sequence). After removal of 0 bases from V and 4 bases from J, the junction contained 3 bases not matched to a gene. The CDR3 length is 15 residues.

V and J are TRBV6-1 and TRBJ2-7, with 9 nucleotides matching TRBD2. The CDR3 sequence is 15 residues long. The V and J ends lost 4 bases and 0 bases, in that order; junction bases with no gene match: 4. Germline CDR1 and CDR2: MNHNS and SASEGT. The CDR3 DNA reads TGTGCCAGCAGTGTAGCGGGGGCCCTCTCCTACGAGCAGTACTTC. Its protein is CASSVAGALSYEQYF.

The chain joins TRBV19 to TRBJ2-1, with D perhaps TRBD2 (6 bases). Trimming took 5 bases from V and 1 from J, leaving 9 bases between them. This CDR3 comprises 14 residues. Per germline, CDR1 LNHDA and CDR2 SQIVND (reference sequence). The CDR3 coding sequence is TGTGCCAGTAGTTTGGGGGGTTCCTACAATGAGCAGTTCTTC. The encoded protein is CASSLGGSYNEQFF.

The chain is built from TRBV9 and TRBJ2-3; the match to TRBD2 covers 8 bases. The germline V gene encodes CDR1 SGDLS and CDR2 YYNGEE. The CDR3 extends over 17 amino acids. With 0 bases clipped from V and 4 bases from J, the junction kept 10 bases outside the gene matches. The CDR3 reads CASSVDPAGGPADTQYF. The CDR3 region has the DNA TGTGCCAGCAGCGTAGATCCGGCGGGGGGTCCCGCAGATACGCAGTATTTT.

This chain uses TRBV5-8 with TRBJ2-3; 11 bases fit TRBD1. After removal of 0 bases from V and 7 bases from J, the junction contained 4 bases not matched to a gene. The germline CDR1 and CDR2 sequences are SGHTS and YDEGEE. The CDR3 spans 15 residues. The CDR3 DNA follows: TGTGCCAGCAGCTTGGTGGACAGGGGGCGCAATACGCAGTATTTT. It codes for CASSLVDRGRNTQYF.

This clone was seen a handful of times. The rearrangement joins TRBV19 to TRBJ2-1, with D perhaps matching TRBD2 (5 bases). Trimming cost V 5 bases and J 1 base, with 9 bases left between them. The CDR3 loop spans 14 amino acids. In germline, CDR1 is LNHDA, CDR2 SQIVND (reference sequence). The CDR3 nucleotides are TGTGCCAGTAGTTTCCGGGGTTCCTACAATGAGCAGTTCTTC. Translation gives CASSFRGSYNEQFF.

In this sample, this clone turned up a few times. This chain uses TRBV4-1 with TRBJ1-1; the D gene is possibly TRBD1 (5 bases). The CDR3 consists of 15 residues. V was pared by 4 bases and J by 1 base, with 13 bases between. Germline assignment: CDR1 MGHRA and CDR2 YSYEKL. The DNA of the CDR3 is TGCGCCAGCAGCCCCCGACAGAGGGGGAACACTGAAGCTTTCTTT. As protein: CASSPRQRGNTEAFF.

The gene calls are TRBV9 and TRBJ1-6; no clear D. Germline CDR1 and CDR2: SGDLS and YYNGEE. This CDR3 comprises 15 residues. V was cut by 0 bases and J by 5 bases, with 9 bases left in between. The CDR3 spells CASSVVPEDNSPLHF. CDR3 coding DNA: TGTGCCAGCAGCGTAGTGCCAGAAGATAATTCACCCCTCCACTTT.